This T cell receptor (beta chain) was observed in a study of shared clonotypes between healthy human individuals. TCRdb keeps only in-frame clones here, not all; method: immunoSEQ multiplex PCR. The table records millions of clones, approximately 95% of them present only once. V shed 1 base, J shed 4 bases, and the junction held 4 bases outside the gene matches. The CDR3 runs to 15 residues. From germline, CDR1 is SGHRS and CDR2 YFSETQ. Sequencing input: naive CD4+ T cells sorted from blood. Subset given: CD45RA+ positively selected. V usage is TRBV5-1 and J usage is TRBJ2-1; 8 bases are a match to TRBD2. This sequence originates from a man younger than 30 in good health. In DNA form, the CDR3 reads TGCGCCAGCAGCTTGAGAGCGGGAGATTACAATGAGCAGTTCTTC. It encodes CASSLRAGDYNEQFF.